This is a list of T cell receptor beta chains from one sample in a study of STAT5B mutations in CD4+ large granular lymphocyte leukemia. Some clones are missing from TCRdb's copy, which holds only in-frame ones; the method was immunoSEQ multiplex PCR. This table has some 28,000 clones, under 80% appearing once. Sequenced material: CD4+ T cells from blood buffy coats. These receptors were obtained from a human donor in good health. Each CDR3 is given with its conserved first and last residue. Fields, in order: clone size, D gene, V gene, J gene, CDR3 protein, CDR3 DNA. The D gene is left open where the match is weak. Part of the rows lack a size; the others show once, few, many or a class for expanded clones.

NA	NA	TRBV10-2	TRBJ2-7	CASSESKQGQYF	TGCGCCAGCAGTGAGTCTAAGCAAGGGCAGTACTTC
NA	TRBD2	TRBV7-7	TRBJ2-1	CASSSGTTQFYNEQFF	TGTGCTAGCAGCTCCGGGACTACACAATTCTACAATGAGCAGTTCTTC
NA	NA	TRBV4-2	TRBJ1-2	CASSQVVASNYGYTF	TGTGCCAGCAGCCAAGTCGTAGCCTCTAACTATGGCTACACCTTC
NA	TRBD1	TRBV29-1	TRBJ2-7	CSVRDRGLEQYF	TGCAGCGTTCGGGACAGGGGACTCGAGCAGTACTTC
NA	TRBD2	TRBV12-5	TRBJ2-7	CASGLGLAGMGSEQYF	TGTGCTAGTGGTCTCGGACTAGCGGGGATGGGAAGCGAGCAGTACTTC
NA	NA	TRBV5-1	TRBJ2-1	CASTRGGDIYNEQFF	TGCGCCAGCACCAGGGGGGGTGATATATACAATGAGCAGTTCTTC
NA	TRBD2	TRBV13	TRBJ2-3	CASSGGPTPGLAGLKEDTQYF	TGTGCCAGCAGCGGAGGGCCAACTCCGGGACTAGCGGGATTAAAGGAAGATACGCAGTATTTT
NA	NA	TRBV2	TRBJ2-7	CASATYYEQYF	TGTGCCAGCGCGACCTATTACGAGCAGTACTTC
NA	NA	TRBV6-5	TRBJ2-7	CASSYAHYEQYF	TGTGCCAGCAGTTACGCACACTACGAGCAGTACTTC
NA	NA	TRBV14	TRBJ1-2	CASSQDLQGVYTF	TGTGCCAGCAGCCAAGATTTGCAGGGTGTCTACACCTTC
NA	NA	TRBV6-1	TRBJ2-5	CASSEGPGRETQYF	TGTGCCAGCAGTGAGGGGCCGGGCAGGGAGACCCAGTACTTC
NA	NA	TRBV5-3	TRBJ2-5	CARSPGAGQETQYF	TGTGCCAGAAGCCCGGGGGCAGGGCAAGAGACCCAGTACTTC
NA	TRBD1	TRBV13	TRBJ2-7	CASSYRGSYEQYF	TGTGCCAGCAGCTACAGGGGTTCCTACGAGCAGTACTTC
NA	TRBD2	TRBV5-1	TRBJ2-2	CASSGTGTSTGELFF	TGCGCCAGCAGCGGAACCGGGACTAGCACCGGGGAGCTGTTTTTT
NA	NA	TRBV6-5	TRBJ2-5	CASSYEGWRQETQYF	TGTGCCAGCAGTTATGAGGGGTGGAGACAAGAGACCCAGTACTTC
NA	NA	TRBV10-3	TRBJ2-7	CAIRISADEQYF	TGTGCCATCAGAATCAGTGCGGACGAGCAGTACTTC
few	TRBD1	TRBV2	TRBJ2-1	CASNEGQADNEQFF	TGTGCCAGCAACGAGGGACAGGCCGACAATGAGCAGTTCTTC
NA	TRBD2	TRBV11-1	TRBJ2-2	CASSLVASGRGVTGELFF	TGTGCCAGCAGCTTAGTGGCTAGCGGGAGAGGTGTCACCGGGGAGCTGTTTTTT
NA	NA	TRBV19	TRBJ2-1	CASTSDRRGEQFF	TGTGCCAGTACCTCGGACCGCCGGGGTGAGCAGTTCTTC
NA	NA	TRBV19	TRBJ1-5	CASSIVIKDLPQHF	TGTGCCAGTAGTATAGTCATAAAGGACCTCCCCCAGCATTTT
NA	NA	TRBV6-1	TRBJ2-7	CASSENPIQGLIYEQYF	TGTGCCAGCAGTGAAAATCCTATCCAGGGACTTATTTACGAGCAGTACTTC
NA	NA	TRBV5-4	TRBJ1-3	CASSLVRDKWEGTIYF	TGTGCCAGCAGCTTGGTCAGGGATAAGTGGGAAGGCACCATATATTTT
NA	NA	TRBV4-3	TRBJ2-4	CASSQGGHGIQYF	TGCGCCAGCAGCCAAGGGGGACATGGCATTCAGTACTTC
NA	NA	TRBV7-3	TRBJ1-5	CASSPKPLPQYSNQPQHF	TGTGCCAGCAGCCCCAAACCCCTCCCACAATATAGCAATCAGCCCCAGCATTTT
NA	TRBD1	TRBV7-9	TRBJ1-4	CASSGGQGGDEKLFF	TGTGCCAGCAGCGGCGGACAGGGAGGCGATGAAAAACTGTTTTTT
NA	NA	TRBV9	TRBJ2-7	CASSVGIGLQRVEQYF	TGTGCCAGCAGCGTAGGTATTGGACTCCAACGAGTCGAGCAGTACTTC
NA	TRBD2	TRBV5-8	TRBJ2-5	CASSLGLAGGPETQYF	TGTGCCAGCAGCTTGGGACTAGCGGGAGGGCCAGAGACCCAGTACTTC
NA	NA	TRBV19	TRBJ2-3	CASVSGWRTTDTQYF	TGTGCCAGTGTCTCGGGATGGAGGACAACAGATACGCAGTATTTT
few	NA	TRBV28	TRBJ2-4	CASSLEGPAKNIQYF	TGTGCCAGCAGTTTGGAGGGACCAGCCAAAAACATTCAGTACTTC
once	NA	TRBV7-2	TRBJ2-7	CASSLEQGYGEQYF	TGTGCCAGCAGCTTAGAACAGGGATATGGCGAGCAGTACTTC
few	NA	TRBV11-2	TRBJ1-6	CASSGGNSPLHF	TGTGCCAGCAGCGGGGGGAATTCACCCCTCCACTTT
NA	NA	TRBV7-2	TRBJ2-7	CASSNSGGSYEQYF	TGTGCCAGCAGCAATAGCGGAGGCTCCTACGAGCAGTACTTC
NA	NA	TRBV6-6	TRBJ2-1	CASGEPQQFF	TGTGCCAGCGGGGAACCTCAGCAGTTCTTC
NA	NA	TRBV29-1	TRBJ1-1	CSGFEANTEAFF	TGCAGCGGATTCGAAGCGAACACTGAAGCTTTCTTT
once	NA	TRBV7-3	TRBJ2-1	CASSSDNRDEQFF	TGTGCCAGCAGCTCGGACAATCGAGATGAGCAGTTCTTC
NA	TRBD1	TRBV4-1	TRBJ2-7	CASSQDLTGYEQYF	TGCGCCAGCAGCCAAGATCTGACAGGGTACGAGCAGTACTTC
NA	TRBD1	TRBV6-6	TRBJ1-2	CASSRGTVEGYTF	TGTGCCAGCAGTAGAGGGACAGTAGAGGGCTACACCTTC